This T cell receptor (beta chain) was captured by sequencing in a study of T cell changes during pregnancy in multiple sclerosis. Assay used: immunoSEQ multiplex PCR; TCRdb lists only in-frame clones, some missing. Among 65,000 to 75,000 clones listed, 92% were seen once. From germline, CDR1 is LNHDA and CDR2 SQIVND (reference sequence). V was shortened by 0 bases and J by 2 bases, with 8 bases between the two germline ends. The CDR3 length is 14 residues. The sample in question was peripheral blood, obtained after pregnancy. The V call is TRBV19, the J call TRBJ2-7; D may be TRBD1 (6 bases). The clonotype originates from a female donor in good health, enrolled as a control in a pregnancy study. The CDR3: CASSIDRGPYEQYF. DNA for the CDR3: TGTGCCAGTAGTATAGACAGGGGACCCTACGAGCAGTACTTC. Supplemented by reference TRBV19 and TRBJ2-7, the full variable domain reads DGGITQSPKYLFRKEGQNVTLSCEQNLNHDAMYWYRQDPGQGLRLIYYSQIVNDFQKGDIAEGYSVSREKKESFPLTVTSAQKNPTAFYLCASSIDRGPYEQYFGPGTRLTVT.